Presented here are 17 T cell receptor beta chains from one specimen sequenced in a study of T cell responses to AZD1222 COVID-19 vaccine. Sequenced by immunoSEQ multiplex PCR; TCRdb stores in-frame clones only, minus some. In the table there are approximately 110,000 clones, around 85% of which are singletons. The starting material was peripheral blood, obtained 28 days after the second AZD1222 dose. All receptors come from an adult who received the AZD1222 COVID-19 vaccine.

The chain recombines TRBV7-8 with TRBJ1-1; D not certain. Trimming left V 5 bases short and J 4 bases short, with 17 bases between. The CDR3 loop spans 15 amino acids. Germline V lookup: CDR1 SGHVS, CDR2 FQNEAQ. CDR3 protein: CASSPPDLKGTEAFF. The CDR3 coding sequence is TGTGCCAGCAGCCCGCCGGACTTGAAAGGCACTGAAGCTTTCTTT.

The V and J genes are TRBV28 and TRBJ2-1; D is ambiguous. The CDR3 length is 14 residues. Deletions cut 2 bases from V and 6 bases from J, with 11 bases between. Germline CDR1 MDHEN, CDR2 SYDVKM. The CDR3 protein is CASSLEPQTNEQFF. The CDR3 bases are TGTGCCAGCAGTTTAGAACCCCAGACCAATGAGCAGTTCTTC.

The CDR3 DNA sequence: TGCGCCAGCAGTGAGTCTTCCCGCTCCTACAATGAGCAGTTCTTC. Translating it yields CASSESSRSYNEQFF. The rearrangement joins TRBV10-1 to TRBJ2-1, with D hard to call. The V gene lost 0 bases and the J gene lost 0 bases, with 6 bases spanning the gap. CDR1 and CDR2 from the germline V gene are WNHNN and SYGVQD (reference sequence). CDR3 length: 15 amino acids.

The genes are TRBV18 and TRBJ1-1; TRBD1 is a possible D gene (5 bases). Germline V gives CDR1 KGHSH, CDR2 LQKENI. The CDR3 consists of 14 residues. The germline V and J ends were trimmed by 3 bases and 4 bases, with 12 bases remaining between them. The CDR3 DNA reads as TGTGCCAGCTCACCTAGCCAGGGTAGCACTGAAGCTTTCTTT. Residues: CASSPSQGSTEAFF.

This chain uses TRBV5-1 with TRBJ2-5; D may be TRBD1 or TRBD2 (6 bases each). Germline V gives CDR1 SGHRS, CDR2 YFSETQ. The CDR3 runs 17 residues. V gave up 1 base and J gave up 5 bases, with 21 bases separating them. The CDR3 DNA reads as TGCGCCAGCAGCTTGTCCGAGGGGATAGGGGGGTCTGAGACCCAGTACTTC. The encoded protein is CASSLSEGIGGSETQYF.

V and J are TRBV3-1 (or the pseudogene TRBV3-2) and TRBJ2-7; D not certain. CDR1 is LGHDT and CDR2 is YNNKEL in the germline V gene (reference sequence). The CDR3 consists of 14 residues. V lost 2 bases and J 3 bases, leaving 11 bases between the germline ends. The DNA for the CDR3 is TGTGCCAGCAGCCAAACTGACACCCGCTACGAGCAGTACTTC. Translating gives CASSQTDTRYEQYF.

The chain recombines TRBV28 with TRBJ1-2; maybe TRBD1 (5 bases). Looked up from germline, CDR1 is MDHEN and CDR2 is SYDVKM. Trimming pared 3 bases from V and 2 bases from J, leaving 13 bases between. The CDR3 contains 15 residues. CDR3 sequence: CASSFLDTKNYGYTF. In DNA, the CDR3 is TGTGCCAGCAGTTTTTTGGACACCAAGAACTATGGCTACACCTTC.

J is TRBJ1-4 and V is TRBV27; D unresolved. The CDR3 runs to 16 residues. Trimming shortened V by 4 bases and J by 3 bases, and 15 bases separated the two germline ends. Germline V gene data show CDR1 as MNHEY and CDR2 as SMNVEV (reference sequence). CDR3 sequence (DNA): TGTGCCAGCAGTTCGTTCAGTGGGATGGCTAATGAAAAACTGTTTTTT. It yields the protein CASSSFSGMANEKLFF.

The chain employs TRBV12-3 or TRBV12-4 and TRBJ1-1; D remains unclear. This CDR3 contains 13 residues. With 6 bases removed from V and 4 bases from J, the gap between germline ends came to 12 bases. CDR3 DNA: TGTGCCAGCAGGACACTGACCGCCACTGAAGCTTTCTTT. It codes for CASRTLTATEAFF.

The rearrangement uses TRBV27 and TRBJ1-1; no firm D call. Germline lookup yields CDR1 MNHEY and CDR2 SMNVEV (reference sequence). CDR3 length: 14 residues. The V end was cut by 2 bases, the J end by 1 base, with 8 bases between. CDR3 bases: TGTGCCAGCAGTTTACCCGACAAGAACACTGAAGCTTTCTTT. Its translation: CASSLPDKNTEAFF.

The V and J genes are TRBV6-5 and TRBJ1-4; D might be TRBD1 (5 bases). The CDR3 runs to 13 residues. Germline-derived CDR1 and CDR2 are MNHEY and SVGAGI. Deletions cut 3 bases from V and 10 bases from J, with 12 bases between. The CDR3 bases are TGTGCCAGCAGTTATCTGGGTGGGGGAAAACTGTTTTTT. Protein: CASSYLGGGKLFF.

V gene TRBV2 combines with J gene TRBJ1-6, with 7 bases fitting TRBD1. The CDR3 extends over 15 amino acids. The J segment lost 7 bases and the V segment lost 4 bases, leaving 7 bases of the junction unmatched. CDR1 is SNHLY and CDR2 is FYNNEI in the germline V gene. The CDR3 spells CASSGQGRGNSPLHF. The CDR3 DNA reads TGTGCCAGCAGTGGACAGGGAAGGGGCAATTCACCCCTCCACTTT. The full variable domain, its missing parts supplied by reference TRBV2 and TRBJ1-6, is EPEVTQTPSHQVTQMGQEVILRCVPISNHLYFYWYRQILGQKVEFLVSFYNNEISEKSEIFDDQFSVERPDGSNFTLKIRSTKLEDSAMYFCASSGQGRGNSPLHFGNGTRLTVT.

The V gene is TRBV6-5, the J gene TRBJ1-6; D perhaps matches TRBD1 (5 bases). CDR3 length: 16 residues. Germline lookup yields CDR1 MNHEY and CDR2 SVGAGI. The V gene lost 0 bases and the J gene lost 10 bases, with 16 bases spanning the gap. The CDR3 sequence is CASSYSRGSVRSPLHF. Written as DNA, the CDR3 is TGTGCCAGCAGTTACTCGAGGGGAAGTGTGCGGTCACCCCTCCACTTT.

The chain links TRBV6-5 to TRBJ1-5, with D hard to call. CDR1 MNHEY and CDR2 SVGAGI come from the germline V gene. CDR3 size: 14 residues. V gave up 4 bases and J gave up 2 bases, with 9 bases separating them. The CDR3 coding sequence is TGTGCCAGCAGTTCTCGAAGTCGCAATCAGCCCCAGCATTTT. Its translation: CASSSRSRNQPQHF.

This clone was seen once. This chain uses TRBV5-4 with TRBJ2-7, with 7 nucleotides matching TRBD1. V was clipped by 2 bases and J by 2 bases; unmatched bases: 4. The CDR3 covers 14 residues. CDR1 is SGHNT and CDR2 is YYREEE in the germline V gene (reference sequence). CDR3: CASSFTGTAYEQYF. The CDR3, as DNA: TGTGCCAGCAGCTTCACCGGGACAGCCTACGAGCAGTACTTC.

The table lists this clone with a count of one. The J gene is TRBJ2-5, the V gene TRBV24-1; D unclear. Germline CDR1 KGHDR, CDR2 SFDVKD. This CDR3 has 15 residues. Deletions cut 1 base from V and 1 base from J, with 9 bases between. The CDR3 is CATSDFGRSQETQYF. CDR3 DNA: TGTGCCACCAGTGATTTTGGCAGGTCCCAAGAGACCCAGTACTTC.

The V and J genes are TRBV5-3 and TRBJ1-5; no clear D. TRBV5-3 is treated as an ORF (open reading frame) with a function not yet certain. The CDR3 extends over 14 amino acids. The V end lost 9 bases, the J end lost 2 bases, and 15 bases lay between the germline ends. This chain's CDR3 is CANNFARGNQPQHF. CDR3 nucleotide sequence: TGTGCCAACAATTTCGCTCGGGGCAATCAGCCCCAGCATTTT.